At least ten counts were recorded for the clone carrying this TCR beta chain. Its antigen remains unidentified. Building the TCR beta libraries relied on iRepertoire HTBI primers, and CDR3 regions underwent Arm-PCR. TCRdb recomputed calls from the multiplex PCR reads with MiXCR, one row per CDR3 protein. Found here are 300,000 to 400,000 distinct CDR3 sequences, 15% to 18% of them singletons; the top ten hold around a fifth. The sample comes from a study of regulatory T cells in long-lasting Graves disease. Trimming removed 4 bases from V and 9 bases from J, with 19 bases in between. The CDR3 is 14 amino acids. Described time point: newly diagnosed GD, antithyroid drugs for less than 3 months. The TCR library was made from RNA that had been extracted from PBMCs in TRIzol. Overall study results and limits: Small numbers of samples may have cut accuracy. Sampling was limited to peripheral blood rather than thyroid tissue.

The receptor's source is a female donor with Graves disease. The material sequenced was peripheral blood mononuclear cells (PBMCs), taken at new diagnosis, from a patient treated with antithyroid drugs. The J gene is TRBJ2-7, the V gene TRBV12-3 or TRBV12-4, with D unclear. The chain's CDR3 is CASSSGQRALRQYF. DNA for the CDR3: TGTGCCAGCAGTTCCGGCCAGAGAGCCTTGAGGCAGTACTTC.